This entry concerns a single TCR beta chain. Its specificity is not known. Both 60 Vbeta primers and 13 Jbeta primers went into the PCR. Profiled with immunoSEQ multiplex PCR; TCRdb holds only in-frame clones, not every one. The repertoire holds approximately 290,000 clones, with 75% to 85% as singletons. The CDR3 consists of 15 residues. Germline CDR1 is SGHRS and CDR2 is YFSETQ. The data are from a study of cytomegalovirus exposure and HLA in healthy donors. Study-wide context: A prior analysis found 117 million unique TCR beta sequences from about 179 million T cells. Whole-study results and caveats: A later analysis reportedly found that, within productive TCRs, an Asian-associated ancestry cluster had fewer N-insertions than the mean observed across the approximately 700 donors.

The chain is built from TRBV5-1 and TRBJ2-5; D may be TRBD2 (6 bases). The J call may not be correct, given that the DNA end is closer to TRBJ2-7. The receptor comes from a girl aged 2-9 years in good health and CMV-seronegative. The sample taken for sequencing was PBMCs. CDR3 bases: TGCGCCAGCACCCCTGGCGGGACGCAGTTATACGAGCAGTACTTC. Its translation: CASTPGGTQLYEQYF.